The next 18 T cell receptor beta chains were all read from a single sample in a study of T cells in Graves' hyperthyroidism and ophthalmopathy. Authors of the study amplified TCR beta CDR3 regions from RNA transcripts. The HTBI primer set was used in a first-round RT-PCR of the TCR CDR3. TCRdb reanalysed the multiplex PCR reads using MiXCR and keeps one entry per CDR3 protein. Of some 720,000 distinct CDR3 sequences listed, approximately 16% are singletons. Sequencing was performed on blood. These receptors came from a man aged 18 to 30 with Graves' hyperthyroidism.

There are many counts of this clonotype. The gene calls are TRBV28 and TRBJ2-3; 7 bases fit TRBD2. The V gene end was trimmed by 6 bases and the J gene end by 0 bases; junction bases not matched to a gene: 3. Germline CDR1 and CDR2: MDHEN and SYDVKM. This CDR3 is 14 amino acids long. DNA of the CDR3: TGTGCCAGCAGCCGTAGCGGGAGCACAGATACGCAGTATTTT. This translates into CASSRSGSTDTQYF.

This clonotype showed up just a few times. The genes are TRBV30 and TRBJ2-7; the D is unclear. The CDR3 sequence is 14 residues long. Trimming shortened V by 4 bases and J by 2 bases, and 15 bases separated the two germline ends. CDR1 and CDR2 (germline): GTSNPN, SVGIG (reference sequence). CDR3 in amino acids: CAWTPSVSTYEQYF. CDR3 sequence (DNA): TGTGCCTGGACCCCCTCCGTTTCCACCTACGAGCAGTACTTC.

This clonotype has more than one count but fewer than ten. The CDR3 region has the DNA TGCAGCGTTGAAGCTCAGGGCACTGCTTTCTTT. Translated: CSVEAQGTAFF. V usage is TRBV29-1 and J usage is TRBJ1-1; weak D call: TRBD1 (5 bases). Germline CDR1 SQVTM, CDR2 ANQGSEA. The CDR3 contains 11 residues. The ends were cut back, 1 base at V and 11 bases at J, with 11 bases in the middle. The variable domain in full, completed from reference TRBV29-1 and TRBJ1-1, reads SAVISQKPSRDICQRGTSLTIQCQVDSQVTMMFWYRQQPGQSLTLIATANQGSEATYESGFVIDKFPISRPNLTFSTLTVSNMSPEDSSIYLCSVEAQGTAFFGQGTRLTVV.

The table lists this clonotype with many counts. The chain's CDR3 is CASSFLGHRSYEQYF. The CDR3 DNA sequence: TGTGCCAGCAGTTTCTTGGGACACCGCTCCTACGAGCAGTACTTC. V gene TRBV28 combines with J gene TRBJ2-7, with TRBD1 as a possible D gene (6 bases). Germline CDR1 is MDHEN and CDR2 is SYDVKM. Trimming removed 3 bases at V and 0 bases at J, with 12 bases between. There are 15 residues in the CDR3.

This clonotype was observed at least ten times. The chain recombines TRBV2 with TRBJ2-2; tentative D call: TRBD2 (6 bases). CDR1 is SNHLY, CDR2 FYNNEI, per germline. Trimming removed 7 bases from V and 6 bases from J, with 18 bases in between. There are 15 residues in the CDR3. CDR3 in amino acids: CASTGEPSYAGELFF. For the CDR3, the DNA is TGTGCCAGCACGGGGGAGCCTAGCTACGCCGGGGAGCTGTTTTTT.

The chain has TRBV5-5 and TRBJ1-4; D might be TRBD1 (6 bases). The CDR3 spans 15 residues. Trimming pared 3 bases from V and 4 bases from J, leaving 13 bases between. Germline assignment: CDR1 SGHKS and CDR2 YYEKEE (reference sequence). This chain's CDR3 is CASSYRTELNEKLFF. DNA for the CDR3: TGTGCCAGCAGCTACCGGACAGAACTTAATGAAAAACTGTTTTTT.

This clonotype was detected ten times or more. The chain has TRBV28 and TRBJ2-7; D not resolved. This CDR3 contains 10 residues. Trimming stripped 6 bases from V and 6 bases from J, with 6 bases between. Looked up from germline, CDR1 is MDHEN and CDR2 is SYDVKM. As DNA, the CDR3 is TGTGCCAGCAGCCTCAGCGAGCAGTACTTC. This sequence encodes CASSLSEQYF.

This clonotype appeared a few times. The chain joins TRBV28 to TRBJ1-6, with unresolved D. The V gene's germline CDR1 is MDHEN and CDR2 SYDVKM. The CDR3 covers 14 residues. V was shortened by 3 bases and J by 8 bases, with 11 bases between the two germline ends. The CDR3 DNA reads as TGTGCCAGCAGTTTCCAAACGGGCGATTCACCCCTCCACTTT. Its translation: CASSFQTGDSPLHF.

The genes are TRBV5-1 and TRBJ2-3; D possibly corresponds to TRBD1 (5 bases). Looked up from germline, CDR1 is SGHRS and CDR2 is YFSETQ. This CDR3 is 13 amino acids long. Trimming took off 4 bases at V and 4 bases at J, with 10 bases between the two ends. The CDR3 reads CASSGAGSDTQYF. CDR3 in DNA: TGCGCCAGCAGCGGGGCTGGGTCAGATACGCAGTATTTT.

This clonotype came up many times. V and J are TRBV12-5 and TRBJ2-1, with D maybe TRBD2 (7 bases). This CDR3 comprises 17 residues. V was pared by 4 bases and J by 5 bases, with 21 bases between. CDR1 is LGHNT, CDR2 FRNRAP, per germline. CDR3 sequence reads: CASGSLGGRASHNEQFF. The CDR3 nucleotides read TGTGCTAGTGGTTCCCTGGGGGGGCGGGCTTCCCACAATGAGCAGTTCTTC.

This clonotype showed up many times. J is TRBJ2-3 and V is TRBV27; the match to TRBD1 covers 10 bases. Trimming cost V 7 bases and J 4 bases; bases outside gene matches: 8. CDR1 and CDR2 (germline): MNHEY, SMNVEV (reference sequence). The CDR3 covers 15 residues. CDR3 nucleotides: TGTGCCAGCAACCAGGGGACAGGGGACCCAGATACGCAGTATTTT. Translated: CASNQGTGDPDTQYF.

This clonotype was seen repeatedly, ten times or more. The chain couples TRBV10-3 to TRBJ2-1, with TRBD2 matching over 7 bases. Per germline, CDR1 ENHRY and CDR2 SYGVKD. The CDR3 sequence is 12 residues long. Losses at the gene ends were 5 bases for V and 8 bases for J; bases not matched to a gene: 3. The chain's CDR3 is CAISYGGDEQFF. CDR3 nucleotide sequence: TGTGCCATCAGTTATGGGGGGGATGAGCAGTTCTTC.

The chain couples TRBV9 to TRBJ2-3, with TRBD1 matching 7 bases. The V gene's germline CDR1 is SGDLS and CDR2 YYNGEE. The junction had 13 bases not matched to a gene; V was cut back by 3 bases and J by 3 bases. This CDR3 region has 17 residues. DNA of the CDR3: TGTGCCAGCAGCGCCTACTCCGACAGGGTAGGGACAGATACGCAGTATTTT. It yields the protein CASSAYSDRVGTDTQYF.

This clonotype has at least ten counts. V gene TRBV28 combines with J gene TRBJ2-7; 10 bases line up with TRBD2. From germline, CDR1 is MDHEN and CDR2 SYDVKM. There are 16 residues in the CDR3. The junction had 11 bases not matched to a gene; V was cut back by 5 bases and J by 4 bases. The CDR3 DNA is TGTGCCAGCAGTGTACCTCCGGCTAGCGGGAGATACGAGCAGTACTTC. This sequence encodes CASSVPPASGRYEQYF.

V and J are TRBV19 and TRBJ2-7, with no clear D. The germline gives CDR1 LNHDA, CDR2 SQIVND (reference sequence). This CDR3 spans 13 amino acids. Trimming pared 2 bases from V and 3 bases from J, leaving 8 bases between. CDR3 bases: TGTGCCAGTAGTATACGACTGAACTACGAGCAGTACTTC. The encoded protein is CASSIRLNYEQYF.

The J gene is TRBJ2-7, the V gene TRBV3-2; no DNA check was done on the table's D call, TRBD1. TRBV3-2 is listed as a pseudogene. This CDR3 has 16 amino acids. CDR3 sequence: CASSHPGRGKSHEQYF. As DNA, the CDR3 is TGTGCCAGCAGCCACCCGGGCAGGGGGAAAAGCCACGAGCAGTACTTC.

V usage is TRBV15 and J usage is TRBJ2-1; 7 bases agree with TRBD2. V lost 5 bases and J lost 4; bases outside the gene matches: 8. Per germline, CDR1 LNHNV and CDR2 YYDKDF (reference sequence). CDR3 length equals 15 residues. The CDR3 DNA sequence: TGTGCCACCAGCGGACCTTCTAGCGGTTACAATGAGCAGTTCTTC. It specifies CATSGPSSGYNEQFF.

This clonotype has only a few counts. The chain joins TRBV7-9 to TRBJ2-7; a weak D match, TRBD1 (6 bases). Trimming shortened V by 6 bases and J by 2 bases, and 17 bases separated the two germline ends. This CDR3 spans 15 amino acids. Germline V CDR1 and CDR2: SEHNR, FQNEAQ (reference sequence). The CDR3 region is CASRSTGRSTYEQYF. CDR3 nucleotides: TGTGCCAGCAGATCAACAGGGCGATCAACCTACGAGCAGTACTTC. The whole variable domain, filled in from reference TRBV7-9 and TRBJ2-7, reads DTGVSQNPRHKITKRGQNVTFRCDPISEHNRLYWYRQTLGQGPEFLTYFQNEAQLEKSRLLSDRFSAERPKGSFSTLEIQRTEQGDSAMYLCASRSTGRSTYEQYFGPGTRLTVT.